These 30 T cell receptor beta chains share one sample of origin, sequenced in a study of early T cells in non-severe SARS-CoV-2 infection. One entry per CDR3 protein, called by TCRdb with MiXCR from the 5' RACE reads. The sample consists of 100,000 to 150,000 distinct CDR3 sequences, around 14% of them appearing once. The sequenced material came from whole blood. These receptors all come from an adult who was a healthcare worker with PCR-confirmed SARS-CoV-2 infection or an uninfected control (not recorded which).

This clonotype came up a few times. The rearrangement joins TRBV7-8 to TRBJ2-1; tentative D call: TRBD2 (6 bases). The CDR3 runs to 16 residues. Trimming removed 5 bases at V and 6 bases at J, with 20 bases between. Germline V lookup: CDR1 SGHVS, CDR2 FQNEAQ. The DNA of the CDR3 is TGTGCCAGCAGCCCCCCCCCGGGTATGGGAGGCAATGAGCAGTTCTTC. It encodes CASSPPPGMGGNEQFF.

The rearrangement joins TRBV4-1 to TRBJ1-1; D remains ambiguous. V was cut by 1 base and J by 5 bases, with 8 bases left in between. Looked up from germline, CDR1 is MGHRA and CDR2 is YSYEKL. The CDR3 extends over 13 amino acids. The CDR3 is CASSQGQRTEAFF. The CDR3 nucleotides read TGCGCCAGCAGCCAAGGCCAGAGAACTGAAGCTTTCTTT.

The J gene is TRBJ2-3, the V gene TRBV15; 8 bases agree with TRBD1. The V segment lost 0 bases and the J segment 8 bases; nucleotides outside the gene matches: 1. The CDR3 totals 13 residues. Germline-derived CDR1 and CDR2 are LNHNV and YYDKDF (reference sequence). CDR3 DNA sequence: TGTGCCACCAGCAGAGAGGACAGGGCTACGCAGTATTTT. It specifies CATSREDRATQYF. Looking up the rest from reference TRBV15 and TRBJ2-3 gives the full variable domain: DAMVIQNPRYQVTQFGKPVTLSCSQTLNHNVMYWYQQKSSQAPKLLFHYYDKDFNNEADTPDNFQSRRPNTSFCFLDIRSPGLGDTAMYLCATSREDRATQYFGPGTRLTVL.

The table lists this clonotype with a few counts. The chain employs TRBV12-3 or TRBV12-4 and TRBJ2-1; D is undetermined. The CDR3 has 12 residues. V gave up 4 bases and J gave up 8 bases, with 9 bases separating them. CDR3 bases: TGTGCCAGCAGTTCTAGTACCCATGAGCAGTTCTTC. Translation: CASSSSTHEQFF.

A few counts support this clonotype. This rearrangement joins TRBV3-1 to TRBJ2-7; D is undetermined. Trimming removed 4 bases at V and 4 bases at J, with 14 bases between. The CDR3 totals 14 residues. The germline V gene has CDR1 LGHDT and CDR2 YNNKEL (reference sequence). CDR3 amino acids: CASSPRTRRYEQYF. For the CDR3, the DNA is TGTGCCAGCAGCCCACGGACGAGACGATACGAGCAGTACTTC.

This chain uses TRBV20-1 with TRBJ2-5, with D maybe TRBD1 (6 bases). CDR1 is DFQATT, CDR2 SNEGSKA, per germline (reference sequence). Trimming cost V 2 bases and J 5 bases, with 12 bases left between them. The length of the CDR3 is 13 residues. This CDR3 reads CSARLGARETQYF. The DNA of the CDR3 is TGCAGTGCTAGATTGGGGGCGCGGGAGACCCAGTACTTC.

The CDR3 sequence: CASSLEAGTQYF. The CDR3 DNA reads as TGTGCCAGCAGCTTAGAAGCGGGGACCCAGTACTTC. V usage is TRBV7-2 and J usage is TRBJ2-5; a weak D match, TRBD2 (6 bases). Trimming cost V 1 base and J 7 bases, with 7 bases left between them. The CDR3 spans 12 residues. Germline CDR1 SGHTA, CDR2 FQGNSA.

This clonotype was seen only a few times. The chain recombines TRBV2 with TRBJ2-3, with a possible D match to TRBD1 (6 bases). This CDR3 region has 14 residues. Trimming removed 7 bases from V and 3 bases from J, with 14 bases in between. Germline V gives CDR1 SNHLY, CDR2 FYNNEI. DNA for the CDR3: TGTGCCAGCACCGCGGACAGTAGTACAGATACGCAGTATTTT. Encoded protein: CASTADSSTDTQYF.

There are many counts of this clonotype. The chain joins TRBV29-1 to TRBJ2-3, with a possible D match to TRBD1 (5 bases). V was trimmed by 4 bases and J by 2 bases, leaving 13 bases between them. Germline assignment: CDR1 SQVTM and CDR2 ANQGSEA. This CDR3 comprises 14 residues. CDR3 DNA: TGCAGCGTTGTAGGGCAGGGCATCACAGATACGCAGTATTTT. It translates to CSVVGQGITDTQYF.

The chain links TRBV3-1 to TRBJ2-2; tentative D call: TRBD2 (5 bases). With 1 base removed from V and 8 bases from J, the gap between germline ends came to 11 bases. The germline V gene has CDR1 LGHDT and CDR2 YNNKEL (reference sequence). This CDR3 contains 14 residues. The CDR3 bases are TGTGCCAGCAGCCAAGGAGGGATAAGAGGGGAGCTGTTTTTT. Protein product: CASSQGGIRGELFF.

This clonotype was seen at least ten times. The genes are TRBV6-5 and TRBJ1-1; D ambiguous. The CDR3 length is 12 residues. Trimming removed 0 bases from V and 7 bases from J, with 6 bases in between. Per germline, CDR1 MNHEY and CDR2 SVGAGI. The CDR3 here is CASSYSGSEAFF. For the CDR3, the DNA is TGTGCCAGCAGTTACTCCGGGAGTGAAGCTTTCTTT.

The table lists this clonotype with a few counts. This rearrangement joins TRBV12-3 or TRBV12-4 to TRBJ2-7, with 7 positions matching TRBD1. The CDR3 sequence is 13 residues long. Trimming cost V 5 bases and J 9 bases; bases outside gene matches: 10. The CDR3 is CASSLTGQSMQYF. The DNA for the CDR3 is TGTGCCAGCAGTCTCACGGGACAGTCGATGCAGTACTTC.

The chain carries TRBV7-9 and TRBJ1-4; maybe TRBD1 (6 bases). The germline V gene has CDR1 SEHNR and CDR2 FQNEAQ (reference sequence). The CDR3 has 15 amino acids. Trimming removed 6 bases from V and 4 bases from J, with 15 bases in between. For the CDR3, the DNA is TGTGCCAGCAGTTCTACCGGGACAAGTAATGAAAAACTGTTTTTT. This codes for CASSSTGTSNEKLFF.

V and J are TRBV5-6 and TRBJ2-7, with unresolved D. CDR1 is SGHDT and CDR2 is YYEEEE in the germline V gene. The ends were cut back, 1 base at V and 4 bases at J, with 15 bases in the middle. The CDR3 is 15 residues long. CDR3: CASSLRPPGSYEQYF. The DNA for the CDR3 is TGTGCCAGCAGCTTGAGGCCCCCGGGCTCTTACGAGCAGTACTTC.

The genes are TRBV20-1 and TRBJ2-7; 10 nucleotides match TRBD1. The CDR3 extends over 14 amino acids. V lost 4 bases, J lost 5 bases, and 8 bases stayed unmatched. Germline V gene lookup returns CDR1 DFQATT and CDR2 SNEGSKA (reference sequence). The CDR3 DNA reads TGCAGTGCTACCCCAGGGACAGGGGTGCACGAGCAGTACTTC. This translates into CSATPGTGVHEQYF.

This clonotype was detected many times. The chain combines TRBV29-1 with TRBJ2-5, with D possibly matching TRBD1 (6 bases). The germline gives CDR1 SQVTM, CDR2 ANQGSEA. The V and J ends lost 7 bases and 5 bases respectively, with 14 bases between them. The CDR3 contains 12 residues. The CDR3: CSGFRGGETQYF. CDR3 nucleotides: TGCAGCGGATTCAGGGGCGGCGAGACCCAGTACTTC.

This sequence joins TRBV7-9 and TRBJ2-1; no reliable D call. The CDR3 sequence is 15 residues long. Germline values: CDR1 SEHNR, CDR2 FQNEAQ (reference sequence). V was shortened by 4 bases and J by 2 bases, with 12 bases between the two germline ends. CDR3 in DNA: TGTGCCAGCAGCTACGTCAGCCGTCCCTACAATGAGCAGTTCTTC. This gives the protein CASSYVSRPYNEQFF.

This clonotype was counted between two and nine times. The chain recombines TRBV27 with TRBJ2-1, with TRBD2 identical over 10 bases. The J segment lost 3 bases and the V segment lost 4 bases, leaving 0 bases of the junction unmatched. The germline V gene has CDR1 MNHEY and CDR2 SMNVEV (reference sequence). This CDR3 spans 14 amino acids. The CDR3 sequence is CASSWTSGYNEQFF. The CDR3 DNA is TGTGCCAGCAGTTGGACTAGCGGCTACAATGAGCAGTTCTTC.

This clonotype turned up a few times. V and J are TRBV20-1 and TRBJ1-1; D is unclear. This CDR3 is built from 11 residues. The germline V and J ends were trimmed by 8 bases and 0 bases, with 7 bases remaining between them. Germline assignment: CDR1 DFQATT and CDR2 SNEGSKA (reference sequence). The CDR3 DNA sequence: TGCAGTCCAAATATGAACACTGAAGCTTTCTTT. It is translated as CSPNMNTEAFF.

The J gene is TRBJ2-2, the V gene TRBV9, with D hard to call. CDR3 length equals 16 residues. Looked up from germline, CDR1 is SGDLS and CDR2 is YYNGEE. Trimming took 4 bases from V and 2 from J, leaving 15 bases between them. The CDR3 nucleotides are TGTGCCAGCAGCCCCCCCTCCGGGCATAACACCGGGGAGCTGTTTTTT. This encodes CASSPPSGHNTGELFF.

Written as DNA, the CDR3 is TGTGCCAGCAGTTCAACGTTCACCTGGGGAAAGATTCGCGATCCCAACTATGGCTACACCTTC. It codes for CASSSTFTWGKIRDPNYGYTF. The chain joins TRBV27 to TRBJ1-2, with D unresolved. This CDR3 has 21 amino acids. Germline CDR1 is MNHEY and CDR2 is SMNVEV (reference sequence). V was pared by 4 bases and J by 2 bases, with 32 bases between.

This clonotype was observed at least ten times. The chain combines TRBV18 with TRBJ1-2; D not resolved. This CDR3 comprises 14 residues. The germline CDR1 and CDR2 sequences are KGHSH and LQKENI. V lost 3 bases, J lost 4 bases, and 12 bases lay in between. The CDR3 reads CASSPAGEGYGYTF. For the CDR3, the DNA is TGTGCCAGCTCACCGGCTGGGGAGGGCTATGGCTACACCTTC. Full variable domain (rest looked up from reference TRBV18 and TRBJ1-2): NAGVMQNPRHLVRRRGQEARLRCSPMKGHSHVYWYRQLPEEGLKFMVYLQKENIIDESGMPKERFSAEFPKEGPSILRIQQVVRGDSAAYFCASSPAGEGYGYTFGSGTRLTVV.

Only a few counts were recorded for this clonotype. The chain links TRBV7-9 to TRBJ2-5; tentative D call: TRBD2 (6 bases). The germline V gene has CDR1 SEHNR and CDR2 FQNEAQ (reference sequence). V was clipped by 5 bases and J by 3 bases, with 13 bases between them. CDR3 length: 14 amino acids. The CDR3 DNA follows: TGTGCCAGCAGCCGGCTGGCTAGCGAAGAGACCCAGTACTTC. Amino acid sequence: CASSRLASEETQYF.

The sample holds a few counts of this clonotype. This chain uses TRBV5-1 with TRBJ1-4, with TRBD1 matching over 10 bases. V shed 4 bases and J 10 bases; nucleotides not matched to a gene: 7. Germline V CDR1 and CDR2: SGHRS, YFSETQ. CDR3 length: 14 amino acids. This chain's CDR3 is CASSPGQGRGKLFF. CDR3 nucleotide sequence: TGCGCCAGCAGCCCGGGACAGGGGAGAGGAAAACTGTTTTTT.

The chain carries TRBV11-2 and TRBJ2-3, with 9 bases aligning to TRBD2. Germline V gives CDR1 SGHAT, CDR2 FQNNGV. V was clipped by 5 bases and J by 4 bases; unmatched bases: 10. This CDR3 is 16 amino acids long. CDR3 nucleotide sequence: TGTGCCAGCAGCCCTCTAAAAATAGCGGGAGCAGATACGCAGTATTTT. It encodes CASSPLKIAGADTQYF.

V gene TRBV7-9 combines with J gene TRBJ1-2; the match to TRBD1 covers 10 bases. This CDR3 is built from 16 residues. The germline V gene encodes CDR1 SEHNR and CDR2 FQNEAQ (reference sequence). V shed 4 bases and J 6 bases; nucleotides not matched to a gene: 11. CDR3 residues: CASSSPPETGGDGYTF. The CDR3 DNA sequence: TGTGCCAGCAGCTCACCTCCTGAGACAGGGGGCGATGGCTACACCTTC.

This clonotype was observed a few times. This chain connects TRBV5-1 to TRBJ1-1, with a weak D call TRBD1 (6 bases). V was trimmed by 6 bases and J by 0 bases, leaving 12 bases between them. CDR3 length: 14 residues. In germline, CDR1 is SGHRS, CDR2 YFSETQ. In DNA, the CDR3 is TGCGCCAGCATGGAAGGGGGAGTGAACACTGAAGCTTTCTTT. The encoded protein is CASMEGGVNTEAFF.

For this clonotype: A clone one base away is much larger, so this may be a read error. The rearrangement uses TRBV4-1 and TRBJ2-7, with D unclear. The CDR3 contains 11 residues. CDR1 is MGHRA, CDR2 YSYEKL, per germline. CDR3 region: CANSQGKEQYF. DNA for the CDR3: TGCGCCAACAGCCAAGGGAAAGAGCAGTACTTC.

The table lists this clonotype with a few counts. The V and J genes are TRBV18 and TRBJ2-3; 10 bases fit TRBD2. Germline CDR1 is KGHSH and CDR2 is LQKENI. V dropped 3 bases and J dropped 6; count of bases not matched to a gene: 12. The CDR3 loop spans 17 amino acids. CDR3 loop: CASSPEIGTSGVDTQYF. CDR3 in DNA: TGTGCCAGCTCACCGGAGATTGGAACTAGCGGGGTTGATACGCAGTATTTT.

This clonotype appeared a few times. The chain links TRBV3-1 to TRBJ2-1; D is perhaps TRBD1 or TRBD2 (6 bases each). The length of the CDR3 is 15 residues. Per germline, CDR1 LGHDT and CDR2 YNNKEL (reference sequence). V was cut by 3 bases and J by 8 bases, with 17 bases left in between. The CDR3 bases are TGTGCCAGCAGCCATCCGGGACATCCTAGCGATGAGCAGTTCTTC. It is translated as CASSHPGHPSDEQFF.